The 5 T cell receptor beta chains listed next were all sequenced from one sample in a study of blood T cells in healthy people across ages. Primed by a sample-barcoded 5' primer and a J-beta primer mix, a second PCR proceeded for 7 to 11 cycles. MiXCR, run by TCRdb on the 5' RACE reads, gives a single entry per CDR3 protein. The sample lists 1.5 million to 2 million distinct CDR3 sequences, approximately 50% occurring once. The specimen was blood. The receptors stem from a woman between 40 and 55 years old in good health.

The V and J genes are TRBV6-1 and TRBJ2-1; 8 bases are a match to TRBD1. Per the germline V gene, CDR1 is MNHNS and CDR2 is SASEGT. The CDR3 length is 14 residues. Trimming removed 3 bases from V and 5 bases from J; junction bases left unmatched: 3. DNA for the CDR3: TGTGCCAGCAGTGACCGGACAGGGCACAATGAGCAGTTCTTC. Protein: CASSDRTGHNEQFF.

The V and J genes are TRBV12-3 or TRBV12-4 and TRBJ2-5; the D gene is possibly TRBD2 (5 bases). The CDR3 spans 13 residues. V lost 7 bases to trimming and J lost 0 bases, with 9 bases between them. The CDR3 DNA reads as TGTGCCAGCAATCCGACTAACCAAGAGACCCAGTACTTC. Amino acids: CASNPTNQETQYF.

This chain uses TRBV20-1 with TRBJ1-1; D is perhaps TRBD1 (6 bases). Looked up from germline, CDR1 is DFQATT and CDR2 is SNEGSKA (reference sequence). V lost 0 bases to trimming and J lost 10 bases, with 15 bases between them. CDR3 size: 13 residues. The CDR3 loop is CSARDSIGGRAFF. The CDR3 DNA is TGCAGTGCTAGAGATTCGATCGGGGGCCGAGCTTTCTTT.

J is TRBJ2-7 and V is TRBV7-9; D might be TRBD1 or TRBD2, each matching 6 bases. This CDR3 has 16 residues. The V end was cut by 5 bases, the J end by 5 bases, with 22 bases between. Germline V CDR1 and CDR2: SEHNR, FQNEAQ (reference sequence). The DNA of the CDR3 is TGTGCCAGCAGCCACCTGTTAGGGGGGTTAGGGAACGAGCAGTACTTC. Translation: CASSHLLGGLGNEQYF.

This sequence joins TRBV6-1 and TRBJ2-1, with 9 bases aligning to TRBD1. This CDR3 spans 17 amino acids. The V gene's germline CDR1 is MNHNS and CDR2 SASEGT. The trim removed 1 base at V and 7 bases at J, leaving 11 bases unmatched. CDR3 region: CASSEVGTGPLGNEQFF. As DNA, the CDR3 is TGTGCCAGCAGTGAAGTCGGGACAGGGCCCTTGGGGAATGAGCAGTTCTTC.